This T cell receptor beta chain was recorded in a study of Graves' ophthalmopathy and Graves' hyperthyroidism. The J segment lost 4 bases and the V segment lost 1 base, leaving 6 bases of the junction unmatched. The CDR3 spans 15 residues. RNA transcripts were the source from which TCR beta CDR3 regions were amplified. RT-PCR with HTBI primers came first, then second-round multiplex PCR. MiXCR, run by TCRdb on the multiplex PCR reads, gives a single entry per CDR3 protein. Counted here are hundreds of thousands of distinct CDR3 sequences, roughly two fifths occurring once; the ten biggest clones make up over 2.5%. This clonotype was counted ten times or more.

The rearrangement joins TRBV12-3 or TRBV12-4 to TRBJ2-5; 7 positions agree with TRBD1. Source material: peripheral blood. The source of this sequence is an adult man with Graves' ophthalmopathy. CDR3 sequence (DNA): TGTGCCAGCAGTTTAGGGAGACAGGGATTAGAGACCCAGTACTTC. This translates into CASSLGRQGLETQYF.